This T cell receptor beta chain was sequenced for a study of T cell responses to AZD1222 COVID-19 vaccine. Only in-frame clones appear in the TCRdb table, and some are missing; sequencing was by immunoSEQ multiplex PCR. The sample gives about 68,000 clones, roughly 90% of which show up once; 7.5% to 9% is in the top ten. Study results and caveats: Unmutated variant regions are reportedly the target of nearly half of TCRs that are spike-specific. White British people made up most donors, females outnumbered males, and clonal diversity was possibly underestimated. Baseline serostatus was positive in only six or seven AZD1222 recipients.

Concerning this clone: No antigen is known for it.

The source was peripheral blood, collected on day 0 of AZD1222 vaccination. The sequence derives from an adult in good health.

CDR3 sequence (DNA): TGTGCCAGCAGTTACTCGACTAGCACAGATACGCAGTATTTT. This translates into CASSYSTSTDTQYF. This chain links TRBV6-2 or TRBV6-3 with TRBJ2-3; D uncertain. This CDR3 is built from 14 residues. The germline gives CDR1 MNHEY, CDR2 SVGEGT. The V end lost 0 bases, the J end lost 0 bases, and 4 bases lay between the germline ends.